The rows below give T cell receptor beta chains drawn from one sample of a study of cytomegalovirus exposure and HLA in healthy donors. Repertoires were generated with immunoSEQ multiplex PCR, while TCRdb's copy carries only in-frame clones and drops some. Among around 75,000 clones, around 82% were seen once, and the ten largest hold under 4%. The material sequenced was PBMCs. These receptors were taken from a man in his forties in good health and CMV-seronegative. Both conserved end residues are part of each CDR3. The D gene is left open where the match is weak. Size is omitted from some rows. Given values are once, few, many or a class for expanded clones.

J gene: TRBJ1-1; D gene: .; clone size: .; V gene: TRBV5-4; CDR3 protein: CASTLRGGGTEAFF; CDR3 DNA: TGTGCCAGCACCTTGAGGGGGGGTGGGACTGAAGCTTTCTTT
J gene: TRBJ2-3; D gene: TRBD1; clone size: .; V gene: TRBV5-6; CDR3 protein: CASSEGDRGTDTQYF; CDR3 DNA: TGTGCCAGCAGCGAAGGGGACAGGGGCACAGATACGCAGTATTTT
J gene: TRBJ1-1; D gene: .; clone size: .; V gene: TRBV28; CDR3 protein: CASSLFRVVNTEAFF; CDR3 DNA: TGTGCCAGCAGTTTATTTCGGGTTGTGAACACTGAAGCTTTCTTT
J gene: TRBJ1-5; D gene: TRBD1; clone size: few; V gene: TRBV6-1; CDR3 protein: CASIRQGINQPQHF; CDR3 DNA: TGTGCCAGCATCCGACAGGGGATCAATCAGCCCCAGCATTTT
J gene: TRBJ1-4; D gene: TRBD1; clone size: .; V gene: TRBV29-1; CDR3 protein: CSARTGGSEKLFF; CDR3 DNA: TGCAGCGCCAGGACAGGGGGGAGTGAAAAACTGTTTTTT
J gene: TRBJ2-7; D gene: .; clone size: .; V gene: TRBV13; CDR3 protein: CASSSQGGGIYEQYF; CDR3 DNA: TGTGCCAGCAGCTCCCAGGGAGGCGGAATCTACGAGCAGTACTTC
J gene: TRBJ2-5; D gene: TRBD1; clone size: .; V gene: TRBV7-7; CDR3 protein: CASSRQGLETQYF; CDR3 DNA: TGTGCTAGCAGCCGACAGGGATTGGAGACCCAGTACTTC
J gene: TRBJ2-1; D gene: .; clone size: .; V gene: TRBV9; CDR3 protein: CASSVNEVNEQFF; CDR3 DNA: TGTGCCAGCAGCGTAAATGAGGTCAATGAGCAGTTCTTC
J gene: TRBJ1-6; D gene: TRBD1; clone size: .; V gene: TRBV27; CDR3 protein: CASSFPGTGSHLHF; CDR3 DNA: TGTGCCAGCAGTTTCCCGGGGACAGGGTCTCACCTCCACTTT
J gene: TRBJ2-4; D gene: .; clone size: .; V gene: TRBV5-8; CDR3 protein: CASSPLLGRIAKNIQYF; CDR3 DNA: TGTGCCAGCAGCCCCCTATTGGGGCGAATAGCCAAAAACATTCAGTACTTC
J gene: TRBJ1-4; D gene: .; clone size: .; V gene: TRBV10-3; CDR3 protein: CAISEARASATNEKLFF; CDR3 DNA: TGTGCCATCAGTGAAGCCAGGGCTTCTGCAACTAATGAAAAACTGTTTTTT
J gene: TRBJ2-2; D gene: .; clone size: .; V gene: TRBV5-1; CDR3 protein: CASSFTEAGELFF; CDR3 DNA: TGCGCCAGCAGCTTTACGGAGGCCGGGGAGCTGTTTTTT
J gene: TRBJ2-3; D gene: .; clone size: .; V gene: TRBV7-9; CDR3 protein: CASSSFSTPVGDTQYF; CDR3 DNA: TGTGCCAGCAGCTCCTTCTCCACCCCCGTCGGAGATACGCAGTATTTT
J gene: TRBJ1-1; D gene: TRBD1; clone size: .; V gene: TRBV13; CDR3 protein: CASSIQGRTEAFF; CDR3 DNA: TGTGCCAGCAGCATACAGGGGAGGACTGAAGCTTTCTTT
J gene: TRBJ2-5; D gene: TRBD2; clone size: .; V gene: TRBV7-9; CDR3 protein: CASNPSGLADETQYF; CDR3 DNA: TGTGCCAGCAACCCCTCGGGACTAGCCGACGAGACCCAGTACTTC
J gene: TRBJ1-5; D gene: TRBD1; clone size: .; V gene: TRBV10-3; CDR3 protein: CAIRGTGSNQPQHF; CDR3 DNA: TGTGCCATCAGGGGGACAGGGAGCAATCAGCCCCAGCATTTT
J gene: TRBJ2-1; D gene: TRBD2; clone size: .; V gene: TRBV5-5; CDR3 protein: CATRGGFGYNEQFF; CDR3 DNA: TGTGCCACTCGCGGGGGTTTCGGCTACAATGAGCAGTTCTTC
J gene: TRBJ1-5; D gene: .; clone size: few; V gene: TRBV5-3; CDR3 protein: CARIRVNQPQHF; CDR3 DNA: TGTGCCAGAATACGGGTTAATCAGCCCCAGCATTTT
J gene: TRBJ2-7; D gene: .; clone size: .; V gene: TRBV27; CDR3 protein: CASSRQDLYEQYF; CDR3 DNA: TGTGCCAGCAGCCGACAGGATCTCTACGAGCAGTACTTC
J gene: TRBJ1-2; D gene: TRBD1; clone size: .; V gene: TRBV5-5; CDR3 protein: CASSPGDRASYGYTF; CDR3 DNA: TGTGCCAGCAGCCCCGGGGACAGGGCCTCCTATGGCTACACCTTC
J gene: TRBJ1-3; D gene: .; clone size: .; V gene: TRBV4-2; CDR3 protein: CASSQPGSGNTIYF; CDR3 DNA: TGTGCCAGCAGCCAGCCAGGGTCCGGAAACACCATATATTTT
J gene: TRBJ1-5; D gene: .; clone size: .; V gene: TRBV5-1; CDR3 protein: CASSSQGMHQPQHF; CDR3 DNA: TGCGCCAGCAGCTCACAGGGTATGCATCAGCCCCAGCATTTT
J gene: TRBJ2-7; D gene: TRBD2; clone size: .; V gene: TRBV2; CDR3 protein: CASSEAGLAITYEQYF; CDR3 DNA: TGTGCCAGCAGTGAAGCGGGACTAGCGATAACCTACGAGCAGTACTTC
J gene: TRBJ2-1; D gene: .; clone size: .; V gene: TRBV5-6; CDR3 protein: CASSLPSYNEQFF; CDR3 DNA: TGTGCCAGCAGCCTCCCTTCCTACAATGAGCAGTTCTTC
J gene: TRBJ2-7; D gene: .; clone size: .; V gene: TRBV19; CDR3 protein: CASSIDRASYEQYF; CDR3 DNA: TGTGCCAGTAGTATAGACAGGGCGTCCTACGAGCAGTACTTC
J gene: TRBJ2-7; D gene: TRBD2; clone size: once; V gene: TRBV19; CDR3 protein: CASSWREGKNYEQYF; CDR3 DNA: TGTGCCAGTAGCTGGAGGGAGGGGAAGAACTACGAGCAGTACTTC
J gene: TRBJ1-2; D gene: .; clone size: once; V gene: TRBV5-5; CDR3 protein: CASSPSPGGGYGYTF; CDR3 DNA: TGTGCCAGCAGCCCGAGCCCGGGAGGGGGCTATGGCTACACCTTC
J gene: TRBJ1-5; D gene: .; clone size: few; V gene: TRBV6-1; CDR3 protein: CASSGTGNIQPQHF; CDR3 DNA: TGTGCCAGCAGCGGAACAGGGAACATTCAGCCCCAGCATTTT
J gene: TRBJ1-6; D gene: TRBD1; clone size: once; V gene: TRBV9; CDR3 protein: CASSVGDRGGLFSPLHF; CDR3 DNA: TGTGCCAGCAGCGTAGGAGACAGGGGCGGATTATTTTCACCCCTCCACTTT
J gene: TRBJ1-1; D gene: .; clone size: few; V gene: TRBV7-2; CDR3 protein: CASSEQGNTEAFF; CDR3 DNA: TGTGCCAGCAGCGAACAGGGAAACACTGAAGCTTTCTTT
J gene: TRBJ2-1; D gene: TRBD2; clone size: .; V gene: TRBV28; CDR3 protein: CASTYGTTYNEQFF; CDR3 DNA: TGTGCCAGCACCTACGGGACTACCTACAATGAGCAGTTCTTC
J gene: TRBJ1-5; D gene: TRBD1; clone size: .; V gene: TRBV5-8; CDR3 protein: CASSRFSYRGPWGNQPQHF; CDR3 DNA: TGTGCCAGCAGCCGTTTCTCCTACAGGGGTCCCTGGGGCAATCAGCCCCAGCATTTT
J gene: TRBJ1-1; D gene: TRBD1; clone size: .; V gene: TRBV18; CDR3 protein: CASSPGQGPEAFF; CDR3 DNA: TGTGCCAGCTCACCCGGACAGGGTCCTGAAGCTTTCTTT
J gene: TRBJ1-2; D gene: TRBD1; clone size: .; V gene: TRBV4-3; CDR3 protein: CASSQERTGGRGYTF; CDR3 DNA: TGCGCCAGCAGCCAAGAAAGGACAGGGGGGCGAGGCTACACCTTC
J gene: TRBJ2-1; D gene: TRBD2; clone size: .; V gene: TRBV7-7; CDR3 protein: CASSLGVAGGRDEQFF; CDR3 DNA: TGTGCTAGCAGCTTAGGGGTAGCGGGGGGGCGGGATGAGCAGTTCTTC
J gene: TRBJ2-5; D gene: TRBD1; clone size: .; V gene: TRBV6-4; CDR3 protein: CASSEGTGGEETQYF; CDR3 DNA: TGTGCCAGCAGTGAAGGGACAGGGGGCGAAGAGACCCAGTACTTC